The sequence of this TCR beta chain was determined in a study of CD8+ T cells in alopecia areata. For the study at large: Treatment comprised oral tofacitinib, 5 to 10 mg twice daily, in treated patients.

It was cDNA, reverse transcribed from extracted RNA, that served as the sequencing template. This table comes from immunoSEQ multiplex PCR, and its TCRdb copy is limited to in-frame clones, with some not included. The sample yields about 120,000 clones, 53% seen once. This clone was recorded a few times. Its cognate antigen is unknown. Trimming pared 2 bases from V and 0 bases from J, leaving 8 bases between. This CDR3 spans 14 amino acids. Germline assignment: CDR1 MGHRA and CDR2 YSYEKL. Study-wide results and limits: Scalp sequencing also captures normal skin's resident alphabeta T cells. Administration of tofacitinib significantly diminished scalp clonality and expanded CD8+ clones within the top 100.

The treatment: oral pan-JAK inhibitor, 5-10 mg twice daily. Sorting of PBMCs yielded the CD4+ and CD8+ T cells. This chain connects TRBV4-1 to TRBJ2-7, with D hard to call. The material sequenced was CD4+ T cells sorted from blood, taken at week 4, from a patient treated with tofacitinib. The receptor was derived from a human donor with alopecia areata. The CDR3 DNA sequence: TGCGCCAGCAGCCAAATGGCTAACTCCTACGAGCAGTACTTC. Translation gives CASSQMANSYEQYF.